This T cell receptor beta chain originates from a study of OX40 agonist ivuxolimab in advanced cancers. Turning to the study itself: Ivuxolimab is an agonistic anti-OX40 (CD134) antibody, and patients were treated with it. Dosing consisted of intravenous ivuxolimab at 0.01 to 10 mg/kg every 2 weeks. Head and neck, renal cell, melanoma or hepatocellular carcinoma were the cancers that dose-escalation patients had. The study's findings and limits: On average, CD8+ T cells had more expanded clones than CD4+.

The assay was immunoSEQ multiplex PCR, and TCRdb's table has in-frame clones only and misses some. The sample holds tens of thousands of clones, approximately 90% seen once. Germline values: CDR1 MDHEN, CDR2 SYDVKM. Trimming pared 5 bases from V and 3 bases from J, leaving 13 bases between. The CDR3 contains 14 residues. This clone was counted once. Its antigen remains unknown. The chain employs TRBV28 and TRBJ2-5; D gene ambiguous. The sequencing here drew on CD4+ or CD8+ T cells sorted from blood, taken in a trial of the OX40 agonist ivuxolimab. The sequence was obtained from an adult with an advanced solid tumor such as melanoma, head and neck, liver or kidney cancer. This CDR3 is CASSGRVPKETQYF. CDR3 coding DNA: TGTGCCAGCAGTGGACGGGTACCTAAAGAGACCCAGTACTTC.